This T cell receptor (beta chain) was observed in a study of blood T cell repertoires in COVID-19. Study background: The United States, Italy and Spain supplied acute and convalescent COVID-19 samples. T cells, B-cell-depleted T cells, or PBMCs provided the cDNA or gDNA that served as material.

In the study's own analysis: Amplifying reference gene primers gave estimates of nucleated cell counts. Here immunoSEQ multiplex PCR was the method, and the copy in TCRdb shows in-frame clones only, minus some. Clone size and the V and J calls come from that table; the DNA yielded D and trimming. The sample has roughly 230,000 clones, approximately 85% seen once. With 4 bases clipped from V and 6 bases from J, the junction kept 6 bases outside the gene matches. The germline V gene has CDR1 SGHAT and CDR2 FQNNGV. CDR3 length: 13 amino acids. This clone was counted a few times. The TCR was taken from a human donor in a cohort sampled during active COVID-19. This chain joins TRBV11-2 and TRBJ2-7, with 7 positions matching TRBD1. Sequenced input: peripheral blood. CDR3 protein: CASSSDAGGEQYF. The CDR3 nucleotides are TGTGCCAGCAGCTCCGACGCAGGGGGCGAGCAGTACTTC.